Here is one T cell receptor (beta chain) with its context. Measured with immunoSEQ multiplex PCR; TCRdb has only the in-frame clones, and not every one. Among roughly 59,000 clones, about four fifths were seen once, and the ten largest hold about 1%. The data were obtained in a study of OX40 agonist ivuxolimab in advanced cancers. CDR3 length: 13 residues. The germline gives CDR1 GTSNPN, CDR2 SVGIG (reference sequence). V gave up 4 bases and J gave up 4 bases, with 13 bases separating them. The V gene is TRBV30, the J gene TRBJ2-5; tentative D call: TRBD1 (6 bases). The source is an adult with an advanced solid tumor such as melanoma, head and neck, liver or kidney cancer. The sample here was CD4+ or CD8+ T cells sorted from blood, taken in a trial of the OX40 agonist ivuxolimab. The DNA of the CDR3 is TGTGCCTGGAACGAGAACAGGGCAGAGACCCAGTACTTC. Translation: CAWNENRAETQYF.